Presented here are 21 T cell receptor beta chains from one specimen sequenced in a study of somatic mutations in cytotoxic T cells in rheumatoid arthritis. Produced via immunoSEQ multiplex PCR; TCRdb's table is partial and in-frame only. The sample holds 13,000 to 15,000 clones, 75% to 95% seen once. The sequencing input was CD4+ T cells sorted from blood. The receptors come from a man between 65 and 79 years old with rheumatoid arthritis.

The chain recombines TRBV10-1 with TRBJ2-1, with TRBD2 matching over 9 bases. There are 19 residues in the CDR3. Germline V gene lookup returns CDR1 WNHNN and CDR2 SYGVQD (reference sequence). The V and J ends lost 11 bases and 3 bases, in that order; junction bases with no gene match: 23. The DNA for the CDR3 is TGCGCCGGCGGCCGGCAAGCGGGGGGAAAACGGGCCGACTACAATGAGCAGTTCTTC. This translates into CAGGRQAGGKRADYNEQFF.

This chain connects TRBV28 to TRBJ1-1, with D perhaps matching TRBD1 (5 bases). Germline CDR1 is MDHEN and CDR2 is SYDVKM. The CDR3 contains 15 residues. V was pared by 3 bases and J by 1 base, with 12 bases between. CDR3 in DNA: TGTGCCAGCAGTTTTGGTGCAGGGCCGAACACTGAAGCTTTCTTT. Translation gives CASSFGAGPNTEAFF.

The V call is TRBV9, the J call TRBJ2-1; 13 bases agree with TRBD2. The CDR3 runs to 16 residues. V lost 4 bases, J lost 6 bases, and 7 bases stayed unmatched. Germline V lookup: CDR1 SGDLS, CDR2 YYNGEE. CDR3 region: CASSFTGLAGVNEQFF. The CDR3 nucleotides read TGTGCCAGCAGCTTTACCGGACTAGCGGGGGTCAATGAGCAGTTCTTC.

This clone has only a few counts. The chain couples TRBV29-1 to TRBJ1-4; no reliable D call. The germline V and J ends were trimmed by 7 bases and 4 bases, with 10 bases remaining between them. Looked up from germline, CDR1 is SQVTM and CDR2 is ANQGSEA. The CDR3 is made up of 12 amino acids. This CDR3 reads CSGTQDNEKLFF. CDR3 DNA: TGCAGCGGGACTCAAGATAATGAAAAACTGTTTTTT.

This chain links TRBV19 with TRBJ2-2, with D perhaps matching TRBD2 (7 bases). The CDR3 loop spans 17 amino acids. The V end lost 4 bases, the J end lost 4 bases, and 19 bases lay between the germline ends. Per germline, CDR1 LNHDA and CDR2 SQIVND (reference sequence). CDR3 sequence reads: CASSSPRGARGTGELFF. The DNA of the CDR3 is TGTGCCAGTAGTAGCCCTCGGGGGGCGCGGGGCACCGGGGAGCTGTTTTTT. The full variable domain, in which reference TRBV19 and TRBJ2-2 provide the parts outside the CDR3, is DGGITQSPKYLFRKEGQNVTLSCEQNLNHDAMYWYRQDPGQGLRLIYYSQIVNDFQKGDIAEGYSVSREKKESFPLTVTSAQKNPTAFYLCASSSPRGARGTGELFFGEGSRLTVL.

The rearrangement uses TRBV7-3 and TRBJ2-3, with 8 positions matching TRBD1. Germline V lookup: CDR1 SGHTA, CDR2 FQGTGA. The CDR3 sequence is 15 residues long. V dropped 6 bases and J dropped 3; count of bases not matched to a gene: 8. CDR3 nucleotides: TGTGCCAGCAGGCGACCGGGACAGGAGACAGATACGCAGTATTTT. Protein product: CASRRPGQETDTQYF.

The chain is built from TRBV6-5 and TRBJ1-2; D not resolved. V dropped 0 bases and J dropped 1 base, with 6 bases sitting between them. Germline V gene sequence: CDR1 MNHEY, CDR2 SVGAGI. This CDR3 region has 14 residues. Here the CDR3 reads CASSYSGINYGYTF. CDR3 coding DNA: TGTGCCAGCAGTTACTCCGGGATTAACTATGGCTACACCTTC.

V usage is TRBV7-2 and J usage is TRBJ2-3, with unresolved D. The length of the CDR3 is 12 residues. Trimming shortened V by 5 bases and J by 1 base, and 4 bases separated the two germline ends. CDR1 and CDR2 (germline): SGHTA, FQGNSA. The CDR3 DNA reads TGTGCCAGCAGCCTCCGCACAGATACGCAGTATTTT. It translates to CASSLRTDTQYF.

CDR3 in DNA: TGCGCCAGCAGCCTAGCGGCCCCCACAGATACGCAGTATTTT. Amino acid sequence: CASSLAAPTDTQYF. V is TRBV5-1 and J is TRBJ2-3, with 7 bases aligning to TRBD2. The J segment lost 2 bases and the V segment lost 4 bases, leaving 4 bases of the junction unmatched. Per germline, CDR1 SGHRS and CDR2 YFSETQ. CDR3 length equals 14 residues.

The chain recombines TRBV6-5 with TRBJ1-1; tentatively, D is TRBD1 (5 bases). Germline lookup yields CDR1 MNHEY and CDR2 SVGAGI. The length of the CDR3 is 12 residues. V lost 7 bases, J lost 4 bases, and 10 bases lay in between. CDR3 region: CASIKGFTEAFF. The CDR3 DNA reads as TGTGCCAGCATTAAGGGGTTCACTGAAGCTTTCTTT.

The V and J genes are TRBV5-1 and TRBJ2-7; 9 nucleotides match TRBD1. The ends lost 5 bases at V and 4 bases at J; junction bases unmatched: 7. The CDR3 has 14 amino acids. Germline-derived CDR1 and CDR2 are SGHRS and YFSETQ. The CDR3 DNA reads as TGCGCCAGCAGACCCACAGGGGGCGCGTACGAGCAGTACTTC. Translated: CASRPTGGAYEQYF.

The chain recombines TRBV9 with TRBJ2-2; 11 nucleotides align to TRBD2. The CDR3 is 16 amino acids. Trimming removed 0 bases from V and 6 bases from J; junction bases left unmatched: 4. Germline CDR1 reads SGDLS; CDR2 reads YYNGEE. Here the CDR3 reads CASSVGPSGRSGELFF. CDR3 sequence (DNA): TGTGCCAGCAGCGTAGGCCCTAGCGGGAGGTCCGGGGAGCTGTTTTTT.

The chain joins TRBV2 to TRBJ1-2; D unresolved. The V gene lost 4 bases and the J gene lost 3 bases, with 9 bases spanning the gap. Germline CDR1 and CDR2: SNHLY and FYNNEI. This CDR3 region has 13 residues. CDR3 sequence reads: CASSVGEDYGYTF. CDR3 DNA sequence: TGTGCCAGCAGTGTGGGAGAGGACTATGGCTACACCTTC.

The chain combines TRBV30 with TRBJ2-1; TRBD1 matches at 9 bases. J lost 7 bases, V lost 3 bases, and 13 bases had no gene match. Looked up from germline, CDR1 is GTSNPN and CDR2 is SVGIG (reference sequence). The CDR3 spans 16 residues. CDR3 coding DNA: TGTGCCTGGAGGAGGAAGGCTGGACAGGGGAAGAATGAGCAGTTCTTC. As protein: CAWRRKAGQGKNEQFF.

The V and J genes are TRBV5-4 and TRBJ1-4, with D perhaps matching TRBD1 (5 bases). Deletions cut 3 bases from V and 8 bases from J, with 17 bases between. This CDR3 region has 15 residues. Germline V lookup: CDR1 SGHNT, CDR2 YYREEE (reference sequence). The CDR3 region has the DNA TGTGCCAGCAGCTGGGGAGGGGCTACCGGGGAAAAACTGTTTTTT. Encoded protein: CASSWGGATGEKLFF.

The V and J genes are TRBV10-1 and TRBJ1-4; possible D gene TRBD1, 5 bases. Trimming removed 0 bases at V and 8 bases at J, with 13 bases between. Germline V gene sequence: CDR1 WNHNN, CDR2 SYGVQD (reference sequence). The CDR3 runs 15 residues. CDR3 region: CASSESGQSGEKLFF. In nucleotides, the CDR3 is TGCGCCAGCAGTGAGTCGGGGCAATCAGGAGAAAAACTGTTTTTT.

The V and J genes are TRBV6-5 and TRBJ2-5; tentative D call: TRBD1 (6 bases). Trimming took 5 bases from V and 1 from J, leaving 11 bases between them. The CDR3 has 14 residues. Germline V gives CDR1 MNHEY, CDR2 SVGAGI. The CDR3 protein is CASSPLRGQETQYF. The CDR3 bases are TGTGCCAGCAGTCCACTCAGGGGCCAAGAGACCCAGTACTTC.

The genes are TRBV19 and TRBJ2-5, with D perhaps matching TRBD2 (6 bases). Germline CDR1 reads LNHDA; CDR2 reads SQIVND (reference sequence). Trimming cost V 3 bases and J 5 bases, with 13 bases left between them. The CDR3 spans 14 residues. The CDR3 spells CASSIGGLGETQYF. The CDR3 DNA reads TGTGCCAGTAGTATTGGAGGGCTGGGGGAGACCCAGTACTTC.

The chain links TRBV5-6 to TRBJ1-2; D is perhaps TRBD1 (5 bases). V lost 4 bases and J lost 7, with 14 bases in between. The CDR3 has 13 amino acids. Germline V lookup: CDR1 SGHDT, CDR2 YYEEEE. In DNA form, the CDR3 reads TGTGCCAGCAGCATCCACCCAGGGATTGGCTACACCTTC. This codes for CASSIHPGIGYTF.

The sample holds one count of this clone. The V and J genes are TRBV5-4 and TRBJ2-3; 10 bases fit TRBD2. CDR1 is SGHNT and CDR2 is YYREEE in the germline V gene (reference sequence). The CDR3 has 16 residues. V was clipped by 3 bases and J by 6 bases; unmatched bases: 10. DNA of the CDR3: TGTGCCAGCAGCTCCCCCTCAGGGGGACTAGCGGATACGCAGTATTTT. It codes for CASSSPSGGLADTQYF.

V usage is TRBV5-1 and J usage is TRBJ2-5; TRBD1 matches 9 bases. The J segment lost 2 bases and the V segment lost 2 bases, leaving 4 bases of the junction unmatched. The CDR3 contains 15 residues. Germline CDR1 is SGHRS and CDR2 is YFSETQ. For the CDR3, the DNA is TGCGCCAGCAGCTTCAGGGGACAGGGACAAGAGACCCAGTACTTC. This gives the protein CASSFRGQGQETQYF.